The rows below give T cell receptor beta chains drawn from one sample of a study of blood T cell repertoires in COVID-19. Libraries were prepared by immunoSEQ multiplex PCR; TCRdb keeps only in-frame clonotypes and omits some of them. The table includes about 130,000 clones, approximately 83% detected once. The sequenced sample was peripheral blood. The receptors originated from a woman of 80 years or more with acute or convalescent COVID-19. Each CDR3 is given with its conserved first and last residue. A D gene is named only where the DNA matches it firmly. Some rows mark clone size as missing; the rest say once, few, many or name a class of expanded clone.

clone_size: -
j_call: TRBJ1-2
v_call: TRBV5-6
d_call: TRBD1
cdr3_aa: CASRPRQGNYGYTF
cdr3_nt: TGTGCCAGCAGACCTCGACAGGGTAACTATGGCTACACCTTC

clone_size: -
j_call: TRBJ2-3
v_call: TRBV7-9
d_call: -
cdr3_aa: CASSLQGPDTQYF
cdr3_nt: TGTGCCAGCAGCTTACAGGGTCCCGATACGCAGTATTTT

clone_size: once
j_call: TRBJ1-2
v_call: TRBV12-3/TRBV12-4
d_call: -
cdr3_aa: CASRSTGRYGYTF
cdr3_nt: TGTGCCAGCAGATCCACGGGAAGGTATGGCTACACCTTC

clone_size: few
j_call: TRBJ1-5
v_call: TRBV5-1
d_call: -
cdr3_aa: CASSLGGVGQPQHF
cdr3_nt: TGCGCCAGCAGCCTAGGGGGGGTCGGGCAGCCCCAGCATTTT

clone_size: -
j_call: TRBJ2-7
v_call: TRBV19
d_call: -
cdr3_aa: CASTRSGAYEQYF
cdr3_nt: TGTGCCAGTACCCGATCCGGAGCCTACGAGCAGTACTTC

clone_size: -
j_call: TRBJ2-1
v_call: TRBV10-3
d_call: TRBD2
cdr3_aa: CAIRGTSGGREQFF
cdr3_nt: TGTGCCATCAGGGGGACTAGCGGGGGGCGAGAGCAGTTCTTC

clone_size: -
j_call: TRBJ2-3
v_call: TRBV5-1
d_call: TRBD2
cdr3_aa: CASSSLAGEDTQYF
cdr3_nt: TGCGCCAGCAGCTCACTAGCGGGGGAGGATACGCAGTATTTT

clone_size: many
j_call: TRBJ2-2
v_call: TRBV2
d_call: -
cdr3_aa: CASRQDHTGELFF
cdr3_nt: TGTGCCAGCAGACAAGATCATACCGGGGAGCTGTTTTTT

clone_size: -
j_call: TRBJ2-3
v_call: TRBV5-1
d_call: -
cdr3_aa: CASSLTTTFTSTDTQYF
cdr3_nt: TGCGCCAGCAGCCTAACTACTACATTTACTAGCACAGATACGCAGTATTTT

clone_size: -
j_call: TRBJ1-1
v_call: TRBV7-9
d_call: -
cdr3_aa: CASSPPQPNTEAFF
cdr3_nt: TGTGCCAGCAGCCCACCACAGCCGAACACTGAAGCTTTCTTT

clone_size: -
j_call: TRBJ2-7
v_call: TRBV2
d_call: -
cdr3_aa: CASKRASNEQYF
cdr3_nt: TGTGCCAGCAAGCGAGCGAGCAACGAGCAGTACTTC

clone_size: -
j_call: TRBJ2-3
v_call: TRBV27
d_call: -
cdr3_aa: CASSLGQIISTDTQYF
cdr3_nt: TGTGCCAGCAGTCTCGGACAGATCATTAGCACAGATACGCAGTATTTT

clone_size: -
j_call: TRBJ2-3
v_call: TRBV5-8
d_call: TRBD1
cdr3_aa: CASSLGLTGTGDTQYF
cdr3_nt: TGTGCCAGCAGCTTGGGCTTGACAGGGACAGGAGATACGCAGTATTTT

clone_size: -
j_call: TRBJ1-6
v_call: TRBV5-1
d_call: -
cdr3_aa: CASSLEPQGNSPLHF
cdr3_nt: TGCGCCAGCAGCTTGGAGCCCCAGGGGAATTCACCCCTCCACTTT

clone_size: -
j_call: TRBJ1-1
v_call: TRBV18
d_call: TRBD1
cdr3_aa: CASSATGTGVNTEAFF
cdr3_nt: TGTGCCAGCTCAGCAACCGGGACAGGGGTCAACACTGAAGCTTTCTTT